This T cell receptor beta chain was recorded in a study of cytomegalovirus exposure and HLA in healthy donors. Points on this clone: Its target is not known.

Per germline, CDR1 SGHNT and CDR2 YENEEA. This CDR3 is built from 14 residues. Germline trimming cut 1 base from V and 7 bases from J; bases unmatched to any gene: 4. Notes on the study in general: Later work found most CMV-associated TCR beta chains apparently HLA-restricted. In vitro, a few CMV-associated chains proved specific for CMV antigens.

Vbeta (60) and Jbeta (13) primers were used in the PCR. The protocol was immunoSEQ multiplex PCR, while the TCRdb copy is restricted to in-frame clones and leaves out a portion. This sample has more than 90,000 clones, with approximately 70% found just once. The clonotype originates from a man aged 25 to 45 in good health and CMV-seropositive. V is TRBV11-3 and J is TRBJ2-1; 7 bases line up with TRBD2. Source material: PBMCs. The CDR3 region has the DNA TGTGCCAGCAGCTTAGTAGGCGGGAGAAATGAGCAGTTCTTC. Its translation: CASSLVGGRNEQFF.